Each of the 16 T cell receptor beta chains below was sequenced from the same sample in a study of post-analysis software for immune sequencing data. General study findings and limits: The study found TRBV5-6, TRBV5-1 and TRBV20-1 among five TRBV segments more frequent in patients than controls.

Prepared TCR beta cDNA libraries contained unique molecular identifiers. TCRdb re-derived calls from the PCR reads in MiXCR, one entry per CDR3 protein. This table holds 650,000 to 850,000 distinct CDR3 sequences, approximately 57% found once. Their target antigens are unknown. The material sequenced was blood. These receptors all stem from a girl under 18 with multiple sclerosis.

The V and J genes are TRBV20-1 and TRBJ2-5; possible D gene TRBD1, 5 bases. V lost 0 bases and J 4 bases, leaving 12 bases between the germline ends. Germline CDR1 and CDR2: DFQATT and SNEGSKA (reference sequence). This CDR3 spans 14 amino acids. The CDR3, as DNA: TGCAGTGCTAGAGACAGGGTTTTCGGAGAGACCCAGTACTTC. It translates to CSARDRVFGETQYF.

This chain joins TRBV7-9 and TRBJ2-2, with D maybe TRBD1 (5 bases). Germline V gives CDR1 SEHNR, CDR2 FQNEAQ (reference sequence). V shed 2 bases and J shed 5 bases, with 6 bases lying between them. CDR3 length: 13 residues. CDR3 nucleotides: TGTGCCAGCAGCTTACCAGGGACCGGGGAGCTGTTTTTT. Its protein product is CASSLPGTGELFF.

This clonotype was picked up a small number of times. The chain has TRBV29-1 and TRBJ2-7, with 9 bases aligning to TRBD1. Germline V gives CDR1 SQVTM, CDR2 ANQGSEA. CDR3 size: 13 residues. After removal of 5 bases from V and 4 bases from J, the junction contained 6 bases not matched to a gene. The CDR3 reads CSVPGQGIYEQYF. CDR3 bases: TGCAGCGTTCCGGGACAGGGCATTTACGAGCAGTACTTC.

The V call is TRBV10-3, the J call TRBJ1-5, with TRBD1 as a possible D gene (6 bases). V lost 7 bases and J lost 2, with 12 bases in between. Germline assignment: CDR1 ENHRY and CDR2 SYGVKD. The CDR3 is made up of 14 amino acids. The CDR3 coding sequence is TGTGCCATCAACGATGGGGGCGGCAATCAGCCCCAGCATTTT. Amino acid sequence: CAINDGGGNQPQHF.

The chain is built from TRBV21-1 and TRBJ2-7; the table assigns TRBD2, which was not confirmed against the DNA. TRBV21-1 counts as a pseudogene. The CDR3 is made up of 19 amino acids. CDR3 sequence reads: CASSKVGVELAGNSYEQYF. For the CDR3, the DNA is TGTGCCAGCAGCAAAGTTGGTGTAGAACTAGCGGGTAACTCCTACGAGCAGTACTTC.

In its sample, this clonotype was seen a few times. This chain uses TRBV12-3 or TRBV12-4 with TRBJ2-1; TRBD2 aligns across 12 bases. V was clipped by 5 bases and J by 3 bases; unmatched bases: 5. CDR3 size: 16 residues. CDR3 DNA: TGTGCCAGCAGTCCTAGCGGGAGGGCCTTCTACAATGAGCAGTTCTTC. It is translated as CASSPSGRAFYNEQFF.

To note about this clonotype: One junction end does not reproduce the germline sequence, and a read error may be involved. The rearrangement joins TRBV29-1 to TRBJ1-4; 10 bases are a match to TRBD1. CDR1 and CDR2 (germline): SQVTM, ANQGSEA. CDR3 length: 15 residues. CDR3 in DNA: TGCAGCACAACGGATCCGACAGGGGGCTATGAAAGACTGTTTTTT. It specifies CSTTDPTGGYERLFF.

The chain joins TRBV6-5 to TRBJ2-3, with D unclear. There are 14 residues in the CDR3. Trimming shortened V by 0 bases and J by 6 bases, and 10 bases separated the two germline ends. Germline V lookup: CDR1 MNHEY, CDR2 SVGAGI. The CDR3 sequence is CASSYSIARDTQYF. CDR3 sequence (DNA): TGTGCCAGCAGTTACTCGATAGCCAGGGATACGCAGTATTTT.

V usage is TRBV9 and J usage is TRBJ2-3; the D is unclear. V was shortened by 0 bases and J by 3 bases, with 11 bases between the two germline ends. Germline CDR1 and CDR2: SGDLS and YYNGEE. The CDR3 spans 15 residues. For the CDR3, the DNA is TGTGCCAGCAGCGTAGTTGGCGGACCGACAGATACGCAGTATTTT. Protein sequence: CASSVVGGPTDTQYF.

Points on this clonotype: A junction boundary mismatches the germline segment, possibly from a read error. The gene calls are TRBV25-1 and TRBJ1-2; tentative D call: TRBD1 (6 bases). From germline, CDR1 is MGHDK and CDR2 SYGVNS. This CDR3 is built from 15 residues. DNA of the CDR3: TGTGCCGGCAGTGATTTGAGGACAGCGAACTATGGCTACACCTTC. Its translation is CAGSDLRTANYGYTF.

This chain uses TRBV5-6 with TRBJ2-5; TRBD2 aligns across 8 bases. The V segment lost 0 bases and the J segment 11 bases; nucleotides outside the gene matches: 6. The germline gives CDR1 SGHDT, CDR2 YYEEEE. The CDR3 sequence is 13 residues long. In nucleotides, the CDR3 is TGTGCCAGCAGCTTGGGCGACGGGGGGGAGCAGTACTTC. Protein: CASSLGDGGEQYF.

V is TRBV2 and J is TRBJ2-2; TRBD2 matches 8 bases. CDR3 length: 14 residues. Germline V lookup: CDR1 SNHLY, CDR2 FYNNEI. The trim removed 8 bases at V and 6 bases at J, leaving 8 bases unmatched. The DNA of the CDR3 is TGTGCCAGCCTCCCGGGGGGGCGCCCCGGGGAGCTGTTTTTT. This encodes CASLPGGRPGELFF.

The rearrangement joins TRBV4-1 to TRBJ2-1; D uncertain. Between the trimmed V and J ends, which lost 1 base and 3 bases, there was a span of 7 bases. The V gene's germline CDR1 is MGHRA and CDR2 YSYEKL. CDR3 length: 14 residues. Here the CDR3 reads CASSQGSGYNEQFF. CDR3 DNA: TGCGCCAGCAGCCAAGGTAGTGGCTACAATGAGCAGTTCTTC.

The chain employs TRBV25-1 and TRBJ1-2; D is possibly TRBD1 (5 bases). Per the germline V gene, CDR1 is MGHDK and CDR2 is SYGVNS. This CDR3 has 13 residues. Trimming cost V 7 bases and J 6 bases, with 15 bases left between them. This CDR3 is CASKGRRRNGYTF. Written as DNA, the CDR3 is TGTGCCAGCAAGGGGCGCAGAAGGAATGGCTACACCTTC.

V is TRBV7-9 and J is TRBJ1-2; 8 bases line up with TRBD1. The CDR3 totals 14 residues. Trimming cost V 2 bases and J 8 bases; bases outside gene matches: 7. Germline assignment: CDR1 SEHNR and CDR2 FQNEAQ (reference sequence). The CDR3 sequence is CASSLPTGGGGYTF. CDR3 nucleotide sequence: TGTGCCAGCAGCTTACCCACAGGGGGAGGAGGCTACACCTTC.

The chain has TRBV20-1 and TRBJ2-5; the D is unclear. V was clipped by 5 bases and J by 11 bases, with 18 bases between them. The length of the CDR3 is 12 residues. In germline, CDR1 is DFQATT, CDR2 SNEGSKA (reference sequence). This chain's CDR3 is CSAPITYNEQYF. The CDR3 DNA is TGCAGTGCTCCCATTACTTACAATGAGCAGTACTTC.